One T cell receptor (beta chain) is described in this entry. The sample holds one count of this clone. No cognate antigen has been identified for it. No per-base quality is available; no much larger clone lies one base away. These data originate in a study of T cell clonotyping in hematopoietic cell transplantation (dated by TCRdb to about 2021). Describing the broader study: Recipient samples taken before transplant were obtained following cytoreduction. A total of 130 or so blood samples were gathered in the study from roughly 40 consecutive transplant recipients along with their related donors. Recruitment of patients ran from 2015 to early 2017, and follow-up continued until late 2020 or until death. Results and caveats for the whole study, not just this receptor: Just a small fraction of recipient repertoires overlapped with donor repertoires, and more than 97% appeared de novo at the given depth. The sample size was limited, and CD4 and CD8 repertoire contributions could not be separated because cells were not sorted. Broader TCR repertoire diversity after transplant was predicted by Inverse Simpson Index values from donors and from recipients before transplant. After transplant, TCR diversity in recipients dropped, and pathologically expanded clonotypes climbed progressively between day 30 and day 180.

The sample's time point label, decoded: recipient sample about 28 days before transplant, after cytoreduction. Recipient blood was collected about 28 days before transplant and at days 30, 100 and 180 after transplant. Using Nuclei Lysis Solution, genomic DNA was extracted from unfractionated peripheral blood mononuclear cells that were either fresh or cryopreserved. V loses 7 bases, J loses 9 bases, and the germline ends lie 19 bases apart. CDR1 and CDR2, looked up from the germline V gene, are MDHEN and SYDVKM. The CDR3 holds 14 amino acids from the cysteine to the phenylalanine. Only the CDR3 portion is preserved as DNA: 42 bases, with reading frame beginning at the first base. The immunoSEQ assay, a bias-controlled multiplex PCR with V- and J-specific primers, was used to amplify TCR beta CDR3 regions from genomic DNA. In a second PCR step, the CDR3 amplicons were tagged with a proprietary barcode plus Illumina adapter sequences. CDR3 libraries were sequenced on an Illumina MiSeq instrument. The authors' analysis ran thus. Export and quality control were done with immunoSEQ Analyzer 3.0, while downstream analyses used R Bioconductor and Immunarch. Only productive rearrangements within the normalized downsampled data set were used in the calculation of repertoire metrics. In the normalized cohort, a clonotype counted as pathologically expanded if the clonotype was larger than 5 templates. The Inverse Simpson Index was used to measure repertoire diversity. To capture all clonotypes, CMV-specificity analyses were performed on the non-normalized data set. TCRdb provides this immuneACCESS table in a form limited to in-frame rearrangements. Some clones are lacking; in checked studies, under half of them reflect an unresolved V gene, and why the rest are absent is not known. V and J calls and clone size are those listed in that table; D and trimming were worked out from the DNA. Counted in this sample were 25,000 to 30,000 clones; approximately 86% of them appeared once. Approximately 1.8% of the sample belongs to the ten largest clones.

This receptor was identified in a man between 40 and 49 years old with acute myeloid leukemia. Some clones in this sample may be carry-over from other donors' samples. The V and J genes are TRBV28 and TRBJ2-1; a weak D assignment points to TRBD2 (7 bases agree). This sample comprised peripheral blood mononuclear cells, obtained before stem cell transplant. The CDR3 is CASIQRGGPGEQFF. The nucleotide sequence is TGTGCCAGCATCCAGAGGGGGGGTCCTGGTGAGCAGTTCTTC.